The 24 T cell receptor beta chains below were found in one sample sequenced in a study of response to subunit inactivated influenza vaccine. A single record per CDR3 protein comes from TCRdb applying MiXCR to the RT-PCR reads. The data hold approximately 480,000 distinct CDR3 sequences, with about a tenth observed a single time. The specimen comprised PBMCs from blood, sampled roughly 48 days after vaccination. These receptors came from a man aged 45-65 years who received an inactivated influenza vaccine.

Only one count was recorded for this clonotype. The chain combines TRBV27 with TRBJ2-7; TRBD2 agrees at 10 bases. V lost 7 bases and J lost 4; bases outside the gene matches: 4. Germline V gene sequence: CDR1 MNHEY, CDR2 SMNVEV (reference sequence). The CDR3 spans 13 residues. The CDR3 spells CASIPSGGYEQYF. CDR3 bases: TGTGCCAGCATCCCTAGCGGGGGTTACGAGCAGTACTTC.

The chain couples TRBV10-3 to TRBJ1-1, with D hard to call. Germline V gives CDR1 ENHRY, CDR2 SYGVKD. The CDR3 spans 12 residues. V lost 11 bases and J lost 3, with 13 bases in between. CDR3 nucleotides: TGTGCCCGCCCCGGAAGGGACACTGAAGCTTTCTTT. This gives the protein CARPGRDTEAFF.

In this sample, this clonotype turned up many times. The gene calls are TRBV30 and TRBJ2-7; 12 nucleotides align to TRBD1. The CDR3 length is 14 residues. V was clipped by 3 bases and J by 8 bases; unmatched bases: 8. Germline CDR1 is GTSNPN and CDR2 is SVGIG (reference sequence). In nucleotides, the CDR3 is TGTGCCTGGAGGGGCGGGACAGGGGGCTTGAAGCAGTACTTC. Amino acids: CAWRGGTGGLKQYF.

V and J are TRBV5-1 and TRBJ1-1; 10 positions match TRBD1. The CDR3 sequence is 14 residues long. Germline V gives CDR1 SGHRS, CDR2 YFSETQ. With 4 bases clipped from V and 6 bases from J, the junction kept 6 bases outside the gene matches. The CDR3 reads CASSPGQGFSEAFF. DNA of the CDR3: TGCGCCAGCAGCCCGGGACAGGGGTTCTCTGAAGCTTTCTTT.

In this sample, this clonotype turned up many times. The genes are TRBV4-3 and TRBJ2-5; the D is unclear. There are 15 residues in the CDR3. V lost 0 bases to trimming and J lost 2 bases, with 10 bases between them. CDR1 and CDR2 from the germline V gene are LGHNA and YSLEER. The CDR3, as DNA: TGCGCCAGCAGCCAAGACTTTTACGGACAAGAGACCCAGTACTTC. It translates to CASSQDFYGQETQYF.

This chain connects TRBV27 to TRBJ2-2; D gene unclear. Germline lookup yields CDR1 MNHEY and CDR2 SMNVEV (reference sequence). V lost 5 bases to trimming and J lost 5 bases, with 12 bases between them. There are 14 residues in the CDR3. CDR3 sequence: CASSLQLETGELFF. The CDR3 DNA is TGTGCCAGCAGTCTCCAACTGGAAACCGGGGAGCTGTTTTTT.

This clonotype was recorded many times. The chain combines TRBV20-1 with TRBJ2-1; 8 bases line up with TRBD2. Trimming removed 3 bases from V and 8 bases from J; junction bases left unmatched: 12. The germline V gene encodes CDR1 DFQATT and CDR2 SNEGSKA (reference sequence). The CDR3 length is 15 residues. The CDR3 bases are TGCAGTGCTAGGAGCGTCACGGGAGGGTACGATGAGCAGTTCTTC. This translates into CSARSVTGGYDEQFF.

The chain is built from TRBV11-1 and TRBJ2-2; a possible D gene is TRBD2 (7 bases). Germline V gene lookup returns CDR1 SGHAT and CDR2 FQDESV (reference sequence). V was cut by 8 bases and J by 6 bases, with 13 bases left in between. The CDR3 has 13 residues. The CDR3, as DNA: TGTGCCAGCGGCCTCGGGGGGCCCGGGGAGCTGTTTTTT. The encoded protein is CASGLGGPGELFF.

This clonotype was detected only a few times. J is TRBJ1-2 and V is TRBV7-3; D remains unclear. This CDR3 is 14 amino acids long. Trimming stripped 1 base from V and 2 bases from J, with 8 bases between. Germline CDR1 and CDR2: SGHTA and FQGTGA. As DNA, the CDR3 is TGTGCCAGCAGCTTAAGGTCTCGGAACTATGGCTACACCTTC. It codes for CASSLRSRNYGYTF.

This clonotype was observed a few times. This rearrangement joins TRBV20-1 to TRBJ2-7; 9 nucleotides line up with TRBD1. Germline values: CDR1 DFQATT, CDR2 SNEGSKA (reference sequence). The CDR3 is 15 residues long. Germline trimming cut 5 bases from V and 3 bases from J; bases unmatched to any gene: 11. The CDR3 DNA follows: TGCAGTGCTCCGATACCGGGACAGGGATACTACGAGCAGTACTTC. The encoded protein is CSAPIPGQGYYEQYF.

This clonotype appeared many times. This chain links TRBV3-1 with TRBJ2-1, with TRBD2 identical over 12 bases. Germline-derived CDR1 and CDR2 are LGHDT and YNNKEL (reference sequence). The length of the CDR3 is 14 residues. V was clipped by 4 bases and J by 7 bases; unmatched bases: 2. CDR3 protein: CASSRLAGDNEQFF. CDR3 DNA: TGTGCCAGCAGCCGACTAGCGGGAGATAATGAGCAGTTCTTC.

A few counts support this clonotype. V usage is TRBV9 and J usage is TRBJ2-4; no firm D call. CDR3 size: 15 residues. V was pared by 0 bases and J by 8 bases, with 15 bases between. The germline gives CDR1 SGDLS, CDR2 YYNGEE. In DNA form, the CDR3 reads TGTGCCAGCAGCGTAGAGGGCCGCCTCTGGGACATTCAGTACTTC. Translated, it gives CASSVEGRLWDIQYF.

There are a few counts of this clonotype. The CDR3, as DNA: TGTGCCAGCAGTTATTTGGGACAGGGGCCCTACGAGCAGTACTTC. The encoded protein is CASSYLGQGPYEQYF. V usage is TRBV6-2 or TRBV6-3 and J usage is TRBJ2-7; TRBD1 matches 10 bases. The CDR3 contains 15 residues. Germline V lookup: CDR1 MNHEY, CDR2 SVGEGT. Losses at the gene ends were 3 bases for V and 2 bases for J; bases not matched to a gene: 4.

This clonotype was seen many times. The chain recombines TRBV25-1 with TRBJ2-7; TRBD1 matches at 8 bases. CDR3 size: 13 residues. The V gene's germline CDR1 is MGHDK and CDR2 SYGVNS. The junction had 3 bases not matched to a gene; V was cut back by 8 bases and J by 0 bases. CDR3 loop: CASRGQASYEQYF. CDR3 DNA sequence: TGTGCCAGCCGGGGACAGGCCTCCTACGAGCAGTACTTC.

The CDR3 region is CASSFGGRARPSTDTQYF. For the CDR3, the DNA is TGCGCCAGCAGCTTTGGAGGGCGGGCGCGCCCTAGCACAGATACGCAGTATTTT. This sequence joins TRBV5-1 and TRBJ2-3; D possibly corresponds to TRBD2 (6 bases). This CDR3 has 18 amino acids. Deletions cut 2 bases from V and 0 bases from J, with 19 bases between. In germline, CDR1 is SGHRS, CDR2 YFSETQ.

This clonotype was found many times. The chain couples TRBV28 to TRBJ2-7; D not certain. CDR1 is MDHEN and CDR2 is SYDVKM in the germline V gene. Trimming shortened V by 3 bases and J by 7 bases, and 10 bases separated the two germline ends. The CDR3 contains 12 residues. CDR3 DNA: TGTGCCAGCAGTTTCCCCCTGGGAGAGCAGTACTTC. Translation: CASSFPLGEQYF.

V is TRBV6-1 and J is TRBJ2-7; 9 positions agree with TRBD2. Germline-derived CDR1 and CDR2 are MNHNS and SASEGT. The CDR3 loop spans 15 amino acids. J was trimmed by 2 bases and V by 6 bases; bases with no gene match: 8. The CDR3 reads CASSPRIAGAYEQYF. DNA of the CDR3: TGTGCCAGCAGCCCTCGGATAGCGGGGGCCTACGAGCAGTACTTC.

This clonotype turned up a few times. V and J are TRBV9 and TRBJ2-5; D perhaps matches TRBD2 (7 bases). Germline CDR1 SGDLS, CDR2 YYNGEE. The CDR3 runs to 15 residues. V gave up 1 base and J gave up 4 bases, with 14 bases separating them. The CDR3 sequence is CASSVSGGDGETQYF. The CDR3 nucleotides read TGTGCCAGCAGCGTATCGGGGGGCGACGGAGAGACCCAGTACTTC.

At least ten counts were recorded for this clonotype. The J gene is TRBJ2-5, the V gene TRBV12-3 or TRBV12-4; 9 bases agree with TRBD1. The V and J ends lost 7 bases and 5 bases, in that order; junction bases with no gene match: 8. The CDR3 length is 14 residues. The CDR3 region has the DNA TGTGCCAGCAACTCCGGGACAGGGATCGAGACCCAGTACTTC. As protein: CASNSGTGIETQYF.

This chain uses TRBV6-5 with TRBJ2-7; a weak D match, TRBD2 (5 bases). CDR1 is MNHEY and CDR2 is SVGAGI in the germline V gene. The CDR3 is 14 residues long. V lost 2 bases and J lost 4, with 12 bases in between. The CDR3 sequence is CASSYKQSGYEQYF. The CDR3 bases are TGTGCCAGCAGTTACAAGCAATCGGGATACGAGCAGTACTTC.

There are a few counts of this clonotype. For the CDR3, the DNA is TGTGCCAGCAGTTTATCCTCAGGGTTCCACGAGCAGTACTTC. The encoded protein is CASSLSSGFHEQYF. V usage is TRBV27 and J usage is TRBJ2-7, with TRBD1 as a possible D gene (5 bases). Germline assignment: CDR1 MNHEY and CDR2 SMNVEV (reference sequence). Trimming took 0 bases from V and 5 from J, leaving 11 bases between them. The CDR3 has 14 amino acids.

V and J are TRBV10-3 and TRBJ2-1; either TRBD1 or TRBD2 may supply D (5 bases each). The V and J ends lost 5 bases and 4 bases respectively, with 18 bases between them. The CDR3 length is 16 residues. In germline, CDR1 is ENHRY, CDR2 SYGVKD. The CDR3 bases are TGTGCCATCAGTACCACTGGGACCAGCTTTTACAATGAGCAGTTCTTC. This translates into CAISTTGTSFYNEQFF.

V usage is TRBV3-1 and J usage is TRBJ2-7; TRBD2 might be the D (6 bases). With 1 base removed from V and 2 bases from J, the gap between germline ends came to 27 bases. Germline CDR1 reads LGHDT; CDR2 reads YNNKEL (reference sequence). The CDR3 spans 20 residues. CDR3 nucleotides: TGTGCCAGCAGCCAAGGCCTCCCCATCGGCGGTGGCGGGGTCGCCTACGAGCAGTACTTC. It specifies CASSQGLPIGGGGVAYEQYF.

This clonotype was picked up many times. V and J are TRBV20-1 and TRBJ2-7, with D unresolved. Germline V gives CDR1 DFQATT, CDR2 SNEGSKA (reference sequence). The V gene lost 3 bases and the J gene lost 5 bases, with 11 bases spanning the gap. The CDR3 length is 12 residues. For the CDR3, the DNA is TGCAGTGCTAGTACCGGGTTCGACGAGCAGTACTTC. This encodes CSASTGFDEQYF.